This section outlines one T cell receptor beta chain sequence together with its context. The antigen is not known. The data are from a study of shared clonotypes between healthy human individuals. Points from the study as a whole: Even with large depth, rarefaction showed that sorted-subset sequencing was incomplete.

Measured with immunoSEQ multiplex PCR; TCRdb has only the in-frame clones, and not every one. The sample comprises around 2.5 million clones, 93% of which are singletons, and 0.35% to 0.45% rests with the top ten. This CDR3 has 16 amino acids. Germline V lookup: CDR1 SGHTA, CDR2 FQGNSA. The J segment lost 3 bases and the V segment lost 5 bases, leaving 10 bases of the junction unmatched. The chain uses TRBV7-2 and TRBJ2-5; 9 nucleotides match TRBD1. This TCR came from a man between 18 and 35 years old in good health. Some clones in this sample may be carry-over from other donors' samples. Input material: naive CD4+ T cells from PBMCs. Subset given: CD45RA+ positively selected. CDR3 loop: CASSHQMGQGKETQYF. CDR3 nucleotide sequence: TGTGCCAGCAGCCACCAAATGGGACAGGGTAAAGAGACCCAGTACTTC.